The table lists the clone carrying this T cell receptor beta chain with a count of one. The source of the sample is a study of OX40 agonist ivuxolimab in advanced cancers. Across the whole study: A mean age of about 59 years, range 23 to 79, was recorded, and roughly 80% were male. Partial responses occurred in three patients (one hepatocellular carcinoma, two cutaneous melanoma).

The J segment lost 3 bases and the V segment lost 5 bases, leaving 9 bases of the junction unmatched. This CDR3 contains 16 residues. Germline CDR1 LNHDA, CDR2 SQIVND (reference sequence). Data came from immunoSEQ multiplex PCR; TCRdb stores just in-frame clones and leaves some out. The sample includes 90,000 or so clones, approximately 89% seen only once; the top ten take 0.33%. Patients were excluded for autoimmune disease history or systemic immunosuppression. The starting material was CD4+ or CD8+ T cells sorted from blood, obtained in a trial of the OX40 agonist ivuxolimab. The gene calls are TRBV19 and TRBJ1-5; 8 bases match TRBD1. The source is an adult with an advanced solid tumor such as melanoma, head and neck, liver or kidney cancer. The CDR3 sequence is CASSRPQGAINQPQHF. CDR3 DNA sequence: TGTGCCAGTAGTCGACCCCAGGGGGCTATCAATCAGCCCCAGCATTTT. Drawing the rest from reference TRBV19 and TRBJ1-5, the complete variable domain is DGGITQSPKYLFRKEGQNVTLSCEQNLNHDAMYWYRQDPGQGLRLIYYSQIVNDFQKGDIAEGYSVSREKKESFPLTVTSAQKNPTAFYLCASSRPQGAINQPQHFGDGTRLSIL.